This note documents a single T cell receptor beta chain sequence. The target antigen is unknown. Trimming at V came to 0 bases and at J to 2 bases, leaving 14 bases not matched to a gene. The CDR3 length is 19 residues. CDR1 is SGHRS and CDR2 is YFSETQ in the germline V gene. The entry originates in a study of neoadjuvant nivolumab and ipilimumab in lung cancer. Broader study findings: Higher pretherapy blood TCR richness went with higher resected-tumor richness.

Sequenced by immunoSEQ multiplex PCR; TCRdb stores in-frame clones only, minus some. This sample has 3,000 to 4,000 clones, with around three quarters found just once. The receptor comes from an adult with non-small cell lung cancer. The chain joins TRBV5-1 to TRBJ2-7; 10 bases align to TRBD1. Sequencing was performed on peripheral blood, taken after neoadjuvant nivolumab, alone or with ipilimumab, at or shortly before surgery. DNA for the CDR3: TGCGCCAGCAGCTTGGCCTTTGTCCCGGGACAGGGGCCCACCTACGAGCAGTACTTC. It encodes CASSLAFVPGQGPTYEQYF.